The 29 T cell receptor beta chains listed next were all sequenced from one sample in a study of tumor-infiltrating lymphocytes in primary liver carcinoma. Reverse transcription of 500 to 650 ng total RNA with a constant-region primer produced TCR beta cDNA. Three nested multiplex PCR rounds, a slightly modified ARM-PCR, produced the libraries for TCR beta. Investigators reported that the first two PCR rounds, at 10 cycles each, used TRBV1-TRBV30 forward primers with a C-beta reverse primer. MiXCR, run by TCRdb on the multiplex PCR reads, gives a single entry per CDR3 protein. Of 330,000 or so distinct CDR3 sequences in the sample, roughly two thirds were seen once. Germline DNA was extracted too, while blood RNA derived from unsorted whole blood. Input material: peripheral blood. These receptors all stem from a man in his forties or fifties with primary liver carcinoma and hepatitis B virus infection.

A remark on this clonotype: A read error is possible here, since a much larger clone lies one base away. The chain has TRBV11-3 and TRBJ2-3; TRBD1 aligns across 7 bases. The V gene's germline CDR1 is SGHNT and CDR2 YENEEA. CDR3 length equals 12 residues. CDR3 nucleotides: TGTGCCAACAGCTCGGGACAGTCGAAGCAGTATTTT. This gives the protein CANSSGQSKQYF.

On this clonotype: Its ends do not fully match the called genes, so a read error is possible. The V call is TRBV11-1, the J call TRBJ2-5, with D uncertain. The CDR3 loop spans 14 amino acids. Germline assignment: CDR1 SGHAT and CDR2 FQDESV (reference sequence). In DNA form, the CDR3 reads TGTACCAGCAGCCCGGCGCGAGTATGCGAGACCCAGTACTTT. It is translated as CTSSPARVCETQYF.

J is TRBJ2-7 and V is TRBV5-1, with unresolved D. CDR1 is SGHRS, CDR2 YFSETQ, per germline. This CDR3 has 16 amino acids. Trimming pared 0 bases from V and 0 bases from J, leaving 13 bases between. In nucleotides, the CDR3 is TGCGCCAGCAGCTTGGATCCCTCCGGGTCCTCCTACGAGCAGTACTTC. Its protein is CASSLDPSGSSYEQYF.

This clonotype was found a few times. The genes are TRBV11-2 and TRBJ2-7; TRBD2 matches 7 bases. V shed 1 base, J shed 10 bases, and the junction held 16 bases outside the gene matches. The CDR3 length is 16 residues. Germline V gene lookup returns CDR1 SGHAT and CDR2 FQNNGV. The CDR3 coding sequence is TGTGCCAGCAGCTTAGTTTCGGGAGGAACAACCTGCGAACAGTACTTC. Translation: CASSLVSGGTTCEQYF.

This sequence joins TRBV19 and TRBJ1-1, with D uncertain. V was shortened by 7 bases and J by 4 bases, with 16 bases between the two germline ends. Germline loops: CDR1 LNHDA, CDR2 SQIVND (reference sequence). There are 14 residues in the CDR3. This CDR3 is CASKEKGNSTEAFF. CDR3 in DNA: TGTGCCAGTAAGGAAAAGGGCAATAGCACTGAAGCTTTCTTT.

To note about this clonotype: This may be a read error, as it is one base from a much larger clone. The chain couples TRBV12-3 or TRBV12-4 to TRBJ2-1; unclear D gene. The CDR3 totals 14 residues. Trimming removed 7 bases at V and 2 bases at J, with 12 bases between. CDR3 sequence: CASIHRVAYNEQFF. In DNA, the CDR3 is TGTGCCAGCATTCACCGGGTCGCCTACAATGAGCAGTTCTTC.

This chain uses TRBV6-1 with TRBJ2-1; 7 bases line up with TRBD2. CDR3 length equals 16 residues. Germline lookup yields CDR1 MNHNS and CDR2 SASEGT. With 11 bases clipped from V and 7 bases from J, the junction kept 20 bases outside the gene matches. The CDR3 region is CAGARAAGGSGNEQFF. The CDR3 nucleotides are TGTGCCGGAGCCCGGGCCGCGGGTGGTAGCGGGAATGAGCAGTTCTTC.

A note on this clonotype: The junction departs from the called germline gene at one end, perhaps through a read error. The CDR3 DNA reads TGTACCAGCAGCTTATTGAGGAACACTGAAGCTTTCTTT. As protein: CTSSLLRNTEAFF. The genes are TRBV11-2 and TRBJ1-1; the D is unclear. The germline CDR1 and CDR2 sequences are SGHAT and FQNNGV. This CDR3 is 13 amino acids long.

In regard to this clonotype: One end of the junction varies from germline; a read error may be responsible. This chain links TRBV29-1 with TRBJ2-6; D perhaps matches TRBD1 (6 bases). The CDR3 has 12 residues. Germline V gene data show CDR1 as SQVTM and CDR2 as ANQGSEA. This CDR3 is CSVFSGDNVLTF. CDR3 in DNA: TGCAGCGTTTTCTCAGGGGACAACGTCCTGACTTTC. Together with reference TRBV29-1 and TRBJ2-6, the CDR3 gives the full variable domain: SAVISQKPSRDICQRGTSLTIQCQVDSQVTMMFWYRQQPGQSLTLIATANQGSEATYESGFVIDKFPISRPNLTFSTLTVSNMSPEDSSIYLCSVFSGDNVLTFGAGSRLTVL.

The chain employs TRBV7-9 and TRBJ1-6; D call uncertain. Germline V gene sequence: CDR1 SEHNR, CDR2 FQNEAQ (reference sequence). The CDR3 is made up of 12 amino acids. V shed 5 bases and J shed 4 bases, with 3 bases lying between them. This CDR3 is CASSVYNSPLHF. The CDR3 DNA follows: TGTGCCAGCAGCGTATATAATTCACCCCTCCACTTT.

Comment on this clonotype: The CDR3 end shows no conserved phenylalanine or tryptophan, and so a read error is likely. This rearrangement joins TRBV11-3 to TRBJ2-1; D not certain. CDR3 length equals 12 residues. Germline V lookup: CDR1 SGHNT, CDR2 YENEEA. The CDR3: CANSLDTNEQFI. The DNA for the CDR3 is TGTGCCAACAGCTTAGACACCAATGAGCAGTTCATC.

Note on this clonotype: A much larger clone differs from this one at a single base, so this may be a read error. The chain recombines TRBV4-1 with TRBJ1-6; D gene ambiguous. The CDR3 contains 15 residues. The V gene's germline CDR1 is MGHRA and CDR2 YSYEKL. CDR3 sequence (DNA): TGTTCCAGCAGCCTAACCCGGGCCGAGAACTCACCCCTCCACTTT. It is translated as CSSSLTRAENSPLHF.

This clonotype was observed at least ten times. The rearrangement links TRBV11-1 to TRBJ2-1; D unclear. The germline CDR1 and CDR2 sequences are SGHAT and FQDESV (reference sequence). The CDR3 consists of 12 residues. Trimming removed 1 base at V and 6 bases at J, with 4 bases between. For the CDR3, the DNA is TGTGCCAGCAGCTTAGATATCAATGAGCAGTTCTTC. It yields the protein CASSLDINEQFF.

To note about this clonotype: A much larger clone sits a single nucleotide away, making a read error possible. The V and J genes are TRBV6-4 and TRBJ2-1; 12 bases are a match to TRBD2. This CDR3 region has 15 residues. The germline V gene encodes CDR1 MRHNA and CDR2 SNTAGT. The CDR3 loop is CASSTLAGGPNVQFF. In DNA, the CDR3 is TGTGCCAGCAGTACGCTAGCGGGAGGGCCTAATGTGCAGTTCTTC.

This clonotype has more than one count but fewer than ten. A junction boundary mismatches the germline segment, possibly from a read error. The CDR3: CASSKYRNTESFF. The CDR3 DNA reads TGTGCCAGCAGCAAGTACAGAAACACTGAATCTTTCTTT. The J gene is TRBJ1-1, the V gene TRBV11-2; D is unresolved. In germline, CDR1 is SGHAT, CDR2 FQNNGV. The CDR3 runs to 13 residues.

Concerning this clonotype itself: The conserved final phenylalanine or tryptophan is absent from the CDR3, which likely points to a read error. The chain joins TRBV11-2 to TRBJ1-2, with a weak D call TRBD1 (5 bases). The CDR3 has 13 residues. In germline, CDR1 is SGHAT, CDR2 FQNNGV. V lost 7 bases and J 7 bases, leaving 16 bases between the germline ends. The CDR3 loop reads CASNPTGTSGYTL. CDR3 bases: TGTGCCAGCAATCCTACCGGGACCAGTGGCTACACCCTC.

A note on this clonotype: A read error may account for a junction end that differs from germline. The rearrangement links TRBV11-2 to TRBJ2-7, with TRBD1 identical over 7 bases. Looked up from germline, CDR1 is SGHAT and CDR2 is FQNNGV. The CDR3 length is 12 residues. CDR3 nucleotides: TGTGTCAACAGGGATACAGGGGACGAGCAATACTTC. It yields the protein CVNRDTGDEQYF.

Turning to this clonotype: A much bigger clone sits one base away, suggesting this may be a read error. The rearrangement joins TRBV6-5 to TRBJ2-3, with D perhaps matching TRBD2 (6 bases). The V gene's germline CDR1 is MNHEY and CDR2 SVGAGI. V lost 6 bases to trimming and J lost 0 bases, with 19 bases between them. The CDR3 is made up of 17 amino acids. The CDR3 protein is CASSREATSPSTDTQYF. The DNA of the CDR3 is TGTGCCAGCAGCCGCGAAGCCACTAGCCCCAGCACAGATACGCAGTATTTT.

The sample holds many counts of this clonotype. The chain links TRBV11-2 to TRBJ2-3; no firm D call. CDR3 length equals 12 residues. Trimming stripped 4 bases from V and 6 bases from J, with 8 bases between. The V gene's germline CDR1 is SGHAT and CDR2 FQNNGV. CDR3: CASSSTQDTQYF. CDR3 DNA: TGTGCCAGCAGCTCGACACAGGATACGCAGTATTTT.

In this sample, this clonotype turned up a few times. The chain uses TRBV11-2 and TRBJ2-1, with 7 bases aligning to TRBD2. This CDR3 comprises 15 residues. With 6 bases clipped from V and 3 bases from J, the junction kept 8 bases outside the gene matches. CDR1 SGHAT and CDR2 FQNNGV come from the germline V gene. The CDR3 DNA follows: TGTGCCAGCAGTCAGACTAGCTGGAACTACAATGAGCAGTTCTTC. This codes for CASSQTSWNYNEQFF.

This clonotype was seen many times. The chain combines TRBV6-1 with TRBJ2-2; D is unclear. Germline loops: CDR1 MNHNS, CDR2 SASEGT. The ends were cut back, 8 bases at V and 6 bases at J, with 10 bases in the middle. There are 12 residues in the CDR3. DNA for the CDR3: TGTGCCAGCTGGCGGTCGTCCGGGGAGCTGTTTTTT. It specifies CASWRSSGELFF.

This clonotype was counted a single time. One end of the junction is discordant with germline, which a read error may explain. This chain joins TRBV6-1 and TRBJ1-1; D remains ambiguous. Germline CDR1 and CDR2: MNHNS and SASEGT. The CDR3 covers 13 residues. CDR3 nucleotide sequence: TGTGCCAGCAGTGGTAAACAGAACATTGAAGCTTTCTTT. Its protein product is CASSGKQNIEAFF.

The chain employs TRBV6-2 or TRBV6-3 and TRBJ1-4; weak D call: TRBD1 (6 bases). This CDR3 comprises 15 residues. Deletions cut 6 bases from V and 5 bases from J, with 16 bases between. From germline, CDR1 is MNHEY and CDR2 SVGEGT. CDR3 protein: CASRPLTGSNEKLFF. For the CDR3, the DNA is TGTGCCAGCAGACCCTTGACAGGATCGAATGAAAAACTGTTTTTT.

With respect to this clonotype: A junction boundary mismatches the germline segment, possibly from a read error. Here the CDR3 DNA reads TGTGCCAACAGTCAGAGCCCAACTAGATCGGGCGAGCAGTACTTC. Amino acids: CANSQSPTRSGEQYF. The V gene is TRBV6-6, the J gene TRBJ2-7; a possible D gene is TRBD2 (5 bases). This CDR3 is built from 15 residues. Per the germline V gene, CDR1 is MNHNY and CDR2 is SVGAGI (reference sequence).

Only one count was recorded for this clonotype. A much larger clone sits a single nucleotide away, making a read error possible. The rearrangement uses TRBV4-1 and TRBJ1-5; D call uncertain. The germline gives CDR1 MGHRA, CDR2 YSYEKL. CDR3 size: 14 residues. V was cut by 7 bases and J by 3 bases, with 13 bases left in between. The chain's CDR3 is CASNQEQINQPQHF. Written as DNA, the CDR3 is TGCGCCAGCAACCAGGAGCAGATCAATCAGCCCCAGCATTTT.

Note on this clonotype: This could be a read error, since a much larger clone is one nucleotide away. J is TRBJ1-2 and V is TRBV6-2 or TRBV6-3, with 7 bases aligning to TRBD1. The CDR3 runs to 14 residues. CDR1 is MNHEY and CDR2 is SVGEGT in the germline V gene. CDR3 bases: TGTGTCAGCAACAAGGGACAGAGGAGCGGTGGCTACACCTTC. This codes for CVSNKGQRSGGYTF.

Notes on this clonotype: This sequence may be a read error, since a much larger clone differs from it by one base. This chain links TRBV4-1 with TRBJ2-3; 7 positions agree with TRBD1. The CDR3 contains 12 residues. Germline V CDR1 and CDR2: MGHRA, YSYEKL. CDR3 residues: CASGQGGDTQYF. CDR3 sequence (DNA): TGCGCCAGCGGCCAAGGGGGCGATACGCAGTATTTT.

On this clonotype itself: At one of its ends the junction is not consistent with the germline gene, which may arise from a read error. V usage is TRBV5-6 and J usage is TRBJ2-7; 8 bases are shared with TRBD2. CDR1 is SGHDT and CDR2 is YYEEEE in the germline V gene. The CDR3 length is 14 residues. DNA of the CDR3: TGTGCCAGCAGCTTGGCAGCGGGAGCCCCCGAGCAGTGCTTC. It translates to CASSLAAGAPEQCF.

This chain links TRBV5-8 with TRBJ2-2; 12 positions match TRBD2. Trimming took 1 base from V and 0 from J; bases not matched to a gene: 7. The length of the CDR3 is 19 residues. Germline loops: CDR1 SGHTS, CDR2 YDEGEE. In DNA, the CDR3 is TGTGCCAGCAGCTTGTCAGAACTAGCGGGAGGTGCGAACACCGGGGAGCTGTTTTTT. It encodes CASSLSELAGGANTGELFF.